This TCR beta chain was recovered during a study of vaccination and CD4 T cells after COVID-19. Researchers used the Oncomine TCR Beta short-read assay to sequence DNA from cultured CD4+ T cells. TCRdb re-derived calls from the PCR reads in MiXCR, one entry per CDR3 protein. The sample lists roughly 28,000 distinct CDR3 sequences; 41% were seen once. The CDR3 is 12 amino acids. V shed 7 bases and J shed 6 bases, with 7 bases lying between them. Germline loops: CDR1 MDHEN, CDR2 SYDVKM. Time point in this sample: late sampling 161 to 241 days after vaccination in a few convalescent patients. Treatment noted: roughly ten-day PBMC culture with coronavirus spike peptide pools or control peptides (ViraFEST assay). Of note for this clonotype: Its antigen is still unknown.

The V gene is TRBV28, the J gene TRBJ1-6; D is uncertain. Sequencing was performed on CD4+ T cells from blood, cultured in vitro, taken about 7 months after SARS-CoV-2 vaccination. This clonotype was obtained from a human donor who had recovered from COVID-19. As DNA, the CDR3 is TGTGCCAGCACCTACGGTAATTCACCCCTCCACTTT. The encoded protein is CASTYGNSPLHF.